In this sample, the clone carrying this T cell receptor (beta chain) turned up a few times. Its matching antigen is unknown. This sample stems from a study of response to subunit inactivated influenza vaccine. A single record per CDR3 protein comes from TCRdb applying MiXCR to the RT-PCR reads. The sample holds roughly 290,000 distinct CDR3 sequences, 21% seen once. Whole-study findings and limits: A suggestion made by the authors is that each seasonal influenza vaccination recruits few new T cells.

This TCR derives from a man aged 45-69 years who received an inactivated influenza vaccine. The material was PBMCs from blood, obtained about 20 months after vaccination.

CDR3 protein: CASSGTGASNQPQHF. CDR3 sequence (DNA): TGTGCCAGCAGCGGAACAGGGGCCAGCAATCAGCCCCAGCATTTT. V usage is TRBV9 and J usage is TRBJ1-5; TRBD1 matches 7 bases. CDR1 is SGDLS and CDR2 is YYNGEE in the germline V gene. Unmatched junction bases numbered 4, after V lost 3 bases and J lost 1 base. This CDR3 has 15 amino acids.